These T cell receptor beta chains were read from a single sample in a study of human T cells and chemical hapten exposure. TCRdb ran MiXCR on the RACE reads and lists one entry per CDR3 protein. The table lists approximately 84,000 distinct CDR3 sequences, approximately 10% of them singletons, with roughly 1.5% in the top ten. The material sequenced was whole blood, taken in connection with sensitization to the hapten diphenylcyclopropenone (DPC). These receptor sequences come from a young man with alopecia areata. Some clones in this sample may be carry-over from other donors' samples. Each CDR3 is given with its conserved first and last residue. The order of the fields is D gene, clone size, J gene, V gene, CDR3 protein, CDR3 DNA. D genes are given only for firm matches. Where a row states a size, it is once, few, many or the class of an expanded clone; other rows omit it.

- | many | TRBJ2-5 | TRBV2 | CASSERAGKETQYF | TGTGCCAGCAGTGAAAGGGCAGGAAAAGAGACCCAGTACTTC
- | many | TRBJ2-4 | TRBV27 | CASGSWQALRAKNIQYF | TGTGCCAGCGGGTCGTGGCAGGCCCTTAGGGCCAAAAACATTCAGTACTTC
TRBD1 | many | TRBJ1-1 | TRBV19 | CASRETQVLAGTAEAFF | TGTGCCAGTAGGGAGACTCAGGTCCTAGCCGGGACAGCTGAAGCTTTCTTT
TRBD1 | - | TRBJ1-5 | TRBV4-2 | CASSHDQGAQHF | TGTGCCAGCAGCCATGATCAGGGGGCCCAGCATTTT
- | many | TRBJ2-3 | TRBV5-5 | CASSPNRDTSTDTQYF | TGTGCCAGCAGCCCCAACCGGGACACGAGCACAGATACGCAGTATTTT
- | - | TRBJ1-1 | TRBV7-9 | CASSFKEATEAFF | TGTGCCAGCAGCTTTAAGGAGGCCACTGAAGCTTTCTTT
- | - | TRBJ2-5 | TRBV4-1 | CASSPGAVETQYF | TGCGCCAGCAGCCCGGGCGCCGTGGAGACCCAGTACTTC
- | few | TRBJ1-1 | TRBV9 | CASSDGSDGNTEAFF | TGTGCCAGCAGTGATGGGAGTGACGGGAACACTGAAGCTTTCTTT
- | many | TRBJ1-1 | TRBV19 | CASSIRPNTEAFF | TGTGCCAGTAGTATACGACCGAACACTGAAGCTTTCTTT
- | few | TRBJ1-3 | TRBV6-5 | CASRRSSGNTIYF | TGTGCCAGCAGACGGAGCTCTGGAAACACCATATATTTT
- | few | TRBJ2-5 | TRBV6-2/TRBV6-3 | CASRTADSVPQETQYF | TGTGCCAGCAGGACCGCGGACAGCGTCCCTCAAGAGACCCAGTACTTC
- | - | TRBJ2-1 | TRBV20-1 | CSARSGNDNEQFF | TGCAGTGCTAGATCAGGGAACGACAATGAGCAGTTCTTC
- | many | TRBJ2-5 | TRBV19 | CASSISGFETQYF | TGTGCCAGTAGTATTTCGGGTTTTGAAACCCAGTACTTC
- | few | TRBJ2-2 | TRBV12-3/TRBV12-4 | CASSERDTGELFF | TGTGCCAGCAGTGAGCGAGACACCGGGGAGCTGTTTTTT
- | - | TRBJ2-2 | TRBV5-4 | CASSTNRGGELFF | TGTGCCAGCAGCACCAATAGGGGAGGGGAGCTGTTTTTT
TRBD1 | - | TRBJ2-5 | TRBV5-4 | CASSLDGQGDETQYF | TGTGCCAGCAGCTTGGACGGACAGGGGGATGAGACCCAGTACTTC
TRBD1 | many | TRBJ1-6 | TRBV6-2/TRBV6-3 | CASRPSGTGGRSPLHF | TGTGCCAGCAGGCCCTCCGGGACAGGGGGCCGATCACCCCTCCACTTT
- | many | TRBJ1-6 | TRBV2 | CASKGGSSYNSPLHF | TGTGCCAGCAAGGGGGGGAGCTCCTATAATTCACCCCTCCACTTT
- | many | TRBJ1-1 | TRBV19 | CASSSISNTEAFF | TGTGCCAGTAGTAGTATCAGCAACACTGAAGCTTTCTTT
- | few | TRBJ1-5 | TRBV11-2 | CASSLMRNQPQHF | TGTGCCAGCAGCTTAATGAGGAATCAGCCCCAGCATTTT
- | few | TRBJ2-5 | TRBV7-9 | CASSFLDSQETQYF | TGTGCCAGCAGCTTTCTCGACAGCCAAGAGACCCAGTACTTC
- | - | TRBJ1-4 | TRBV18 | CASSTDSEKLFF | TGTGCCAGCTCGACAGACAGCGAAAAACTGTTTTTT
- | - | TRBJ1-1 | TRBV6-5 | CASINRVTNTEAFF | TGTGCCAGCATCAACAGGGTTACGAACACTGAAGCTTTCTTT
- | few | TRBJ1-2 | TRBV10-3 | CATAPTVREDYGYTF | TGTGCCACCGCTCCGACTGTTAGGGAGGACTATGGCTACACCTTC
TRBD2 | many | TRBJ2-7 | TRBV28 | CARGGGLREQYF | TGTGCTCGGGGCGGGGGTCTACGGGAGCAGTACTTC
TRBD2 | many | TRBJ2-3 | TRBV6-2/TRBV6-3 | CASSGAGGHTDTQYF | TGTGCCAGCAGTGGAGCGGGGGGCCACACAGATACGCAGTATTTT
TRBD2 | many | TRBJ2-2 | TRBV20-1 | CSASLASGGENTGELFF | TGCAGTGCTAGTCTGGCTAGCGGGGGAGAGAACACCGGGGAGCTGTTTTTT
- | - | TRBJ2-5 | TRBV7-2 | CASSLGGPLVAQYF | TGTGCCAGCAGCTTAGGGGGTCCCCTAGTAGCCCAGTACTTC
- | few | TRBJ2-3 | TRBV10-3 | CAIRPGPRADTQYF | TGTGCCATCAGACCGGGTCCCCGAGCAGATACGCAGTATTTT
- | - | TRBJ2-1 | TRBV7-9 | CASSLVLGGYNEQFF | TGTGCCAGCAGCTTAGTCCTGGGTGGGTACAATGAGCAGTTCTTC
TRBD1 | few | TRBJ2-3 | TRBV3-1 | CASSQDRHTDTQYF | TGTGCCAGCAGCCAGGACAGGCACACAGATACGCAGTATTTT
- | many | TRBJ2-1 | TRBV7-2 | CASRGSFDNEQFF | TGTGCCAGCAGAGGGAGTTTTGACAATGAGCAGTTCTTC
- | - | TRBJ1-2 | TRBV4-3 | CASSQDRTANYGYTF | TGCGCCAGCAGCCAAGACCGGACAGCCAACTATGGCTACACCTTC
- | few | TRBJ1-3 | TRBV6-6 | CASTPEGQRNTIYF | TGTGCCAGCACGCCAGAAGGACAAAGAAACACCATATATTTT
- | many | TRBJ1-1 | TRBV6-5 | CASSYDGGMNTEAFF | TGTGCCAGCAGTTACGATGGGGGGATGAACACTGAAGCTTTCTTT
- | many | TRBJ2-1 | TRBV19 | CASSIVPGASYNEQFF | TGTGCCAGTAGTATAGTGCCGGGGGCGTCCTACAATGAGCAGTTCTTC
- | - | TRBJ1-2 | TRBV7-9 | CASSESPGDGFYGYTF | TGTGCCAGCAGCGAATCTCCAGGCGACGGTTTCTATGGCTACACCTTC
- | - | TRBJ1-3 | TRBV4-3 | CASSQDGSPRGSGNTIYF | TGCGCCAGCAGCCAAGATGGGTCCCCCAGAGGCTCTGGAAACACCATATATTTT
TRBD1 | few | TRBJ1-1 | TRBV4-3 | CASSSDRVTEAFF | TGCGCCAGCAGCAGTGACAGGGTCACTGAAGCTTTCTTT
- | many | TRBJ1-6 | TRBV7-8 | CASSSGVSPLHF | TGTGCCAGCAGCTCAGGGGTTTCACCCCTCCACTTT
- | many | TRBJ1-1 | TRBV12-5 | CASGSTTRAEAFF | TGTGCTAGTGGCTCGACTACGAGGGCTGAAGCTTTCTTT
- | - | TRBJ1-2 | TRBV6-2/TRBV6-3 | CASNRDLNGYTF | TGTGCCAGCAACAGAGACCTGAATGGCTACACCTTC